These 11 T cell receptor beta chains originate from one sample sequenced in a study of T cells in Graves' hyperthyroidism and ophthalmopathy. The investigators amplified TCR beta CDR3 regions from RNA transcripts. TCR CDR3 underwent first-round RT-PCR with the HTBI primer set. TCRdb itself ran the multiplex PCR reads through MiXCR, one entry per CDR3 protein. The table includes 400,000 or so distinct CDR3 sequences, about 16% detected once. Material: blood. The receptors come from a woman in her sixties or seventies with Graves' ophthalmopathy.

The CDR3 protein is CASSPGQGANKETQYF. The CDR3 DNA follows: TGTGCCAGCAGCCCAGGACAGGGGGCGAATAAGGAGACCCAGTACTTC. The chain couples TRBV11-3 to TRBJ2-5; 11 nucleotides agree with TRBD1. The V and J ends lost 5 bases and 5 bases, in that order; junction bases with no gene match: 10. This CDR3 is built from 16 residues. CDR1 is SGHNT, CDR2 YENEEA, per germline.

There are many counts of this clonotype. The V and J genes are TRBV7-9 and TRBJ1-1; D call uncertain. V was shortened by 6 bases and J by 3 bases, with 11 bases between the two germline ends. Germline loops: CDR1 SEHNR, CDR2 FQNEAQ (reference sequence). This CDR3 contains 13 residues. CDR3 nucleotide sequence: TGTGCCAGCAGTATCGACGTTTACACTGAAGCTTTCTTT. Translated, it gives CASSIDVYTEAFF.

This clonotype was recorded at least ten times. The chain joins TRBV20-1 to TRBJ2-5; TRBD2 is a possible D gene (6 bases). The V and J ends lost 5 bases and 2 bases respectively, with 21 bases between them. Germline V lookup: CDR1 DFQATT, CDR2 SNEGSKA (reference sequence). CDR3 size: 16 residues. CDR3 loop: CSARYVEGPTQETQYF. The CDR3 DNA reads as TGCAGTGCTCGGTACGTGGAGGGGCCTACGCAAGAGACCCAGTACTTC.

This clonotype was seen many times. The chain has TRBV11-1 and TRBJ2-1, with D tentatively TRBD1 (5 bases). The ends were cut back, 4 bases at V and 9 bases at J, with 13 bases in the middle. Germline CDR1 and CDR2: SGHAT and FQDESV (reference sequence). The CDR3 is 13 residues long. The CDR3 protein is CASSSGTGSEQFF. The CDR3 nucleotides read TGTGCCAGCAGCTCGGGCACAGGCTCTGAGCAGTTCTTC.

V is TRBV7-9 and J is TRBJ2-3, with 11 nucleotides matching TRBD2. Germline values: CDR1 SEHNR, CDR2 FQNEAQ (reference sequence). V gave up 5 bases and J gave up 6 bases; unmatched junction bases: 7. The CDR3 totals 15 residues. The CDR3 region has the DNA TGTGCCAGCAGCCCAACTAGCGGGGGAGGGGATACGCAGTATTTT. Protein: CASSPTSGGGDTQYF.

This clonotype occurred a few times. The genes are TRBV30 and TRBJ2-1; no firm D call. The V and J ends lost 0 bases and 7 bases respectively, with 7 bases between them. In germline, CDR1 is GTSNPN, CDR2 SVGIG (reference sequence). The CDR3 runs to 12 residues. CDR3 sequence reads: CAWSVYGNEQFF. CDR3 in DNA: TGTGCCTGGAGTGTATATGGGAATGAGCAGTTCTTC.

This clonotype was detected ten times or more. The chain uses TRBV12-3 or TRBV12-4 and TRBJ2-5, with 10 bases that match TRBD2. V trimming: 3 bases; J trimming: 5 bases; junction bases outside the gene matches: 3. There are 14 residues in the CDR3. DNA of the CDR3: TGTGCCAGCAGTTTGGCTAGCGGGAGTGAGACCCAGTACTTC. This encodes CASSLASGSETQYF.

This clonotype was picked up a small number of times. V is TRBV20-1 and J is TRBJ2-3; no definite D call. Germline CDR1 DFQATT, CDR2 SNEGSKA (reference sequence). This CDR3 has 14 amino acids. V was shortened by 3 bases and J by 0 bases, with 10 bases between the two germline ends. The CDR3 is CSASGFTSTDTQYF. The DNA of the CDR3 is TGCAGTGCTAGCGGTTTCACTAGCACAGATACGCAGTATTTT.

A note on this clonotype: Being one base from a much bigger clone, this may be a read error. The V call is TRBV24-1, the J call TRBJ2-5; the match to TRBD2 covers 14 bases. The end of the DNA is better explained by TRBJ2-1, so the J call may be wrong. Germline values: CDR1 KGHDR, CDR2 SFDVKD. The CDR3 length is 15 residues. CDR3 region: CATSATSGRDETQFF. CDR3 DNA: TGTGCCACCAGTGCGACTAGCGGGAGGGACGAGACCCAGTTCTTC.

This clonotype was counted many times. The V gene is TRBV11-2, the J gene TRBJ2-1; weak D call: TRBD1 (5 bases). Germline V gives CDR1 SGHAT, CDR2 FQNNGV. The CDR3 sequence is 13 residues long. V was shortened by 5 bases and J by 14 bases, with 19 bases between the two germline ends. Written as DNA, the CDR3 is TGTGCCAGCAGCCGAGTTATTAGGCAGGGTGAGTTCTTC. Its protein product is CASSRVIRQGEFF.

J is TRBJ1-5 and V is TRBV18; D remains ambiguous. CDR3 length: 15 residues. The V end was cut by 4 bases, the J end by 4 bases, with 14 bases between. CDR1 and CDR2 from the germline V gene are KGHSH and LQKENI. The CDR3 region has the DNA TGTGCCAGCTCACAAACGACGGTCCAGAATCAGCCCCAGCATTTT. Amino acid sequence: CASSQTTVQNQPQHF.